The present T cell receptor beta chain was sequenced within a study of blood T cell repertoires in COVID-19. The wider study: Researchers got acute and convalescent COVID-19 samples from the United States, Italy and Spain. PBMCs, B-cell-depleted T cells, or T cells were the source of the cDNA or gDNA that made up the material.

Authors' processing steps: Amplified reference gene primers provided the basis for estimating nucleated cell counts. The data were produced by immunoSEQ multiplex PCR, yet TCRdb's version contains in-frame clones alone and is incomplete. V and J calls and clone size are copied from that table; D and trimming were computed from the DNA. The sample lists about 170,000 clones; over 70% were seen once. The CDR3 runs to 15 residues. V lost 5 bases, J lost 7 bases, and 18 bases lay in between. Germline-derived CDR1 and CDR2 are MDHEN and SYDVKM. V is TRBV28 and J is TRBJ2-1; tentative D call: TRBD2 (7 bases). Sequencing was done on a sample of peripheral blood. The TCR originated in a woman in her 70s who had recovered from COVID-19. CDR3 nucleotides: TGTGCCAGCAGTCCAAGGGGGAGGGGGAGGAATGAGCAGTTCTTC. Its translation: CASSPRGRGRNEQFF.